This T cell receptor beta chain was captured in a study of T cell responses to AZD1222 COVID-19 vaccine. Study-level background: Second-dose intervals near 4 or 12 weeks were combined.

Study results and limitations: Mostly white British, mostly female donors; authors suggested clonal diversity may be underestimated. It was only a handful of AZD1222 recipients who were seropositive at baseline.

The protocol was immunoSEQ multiplex PCR, while the TCRdb copy is restricted to in-frame clones and leaves out a portion. The table records 200,000 or so clones, 85% to 90% of them present only once. The V and J ends lost 4 bases and 1 base, in that order; junction bases with no gene match: 4. The CDR3 has 15 amino acids. The germline V gene has CDR1 SGHNT and CDR2 YYREEE (reference sequence). A word on this clone: The antigen is unknown.

The chain has TRBV5-4 and TRBJ2-7; 11 bases are a match to TRBD2. This receptor was taken from an adult in good health. Sequenced here: peripheral blood, sampled on day 0 of AZD1222 vaccination. CDR3 amino acids: CASSLGTSGSYEQYF. As DNA, the CDR3 is TGTGCCAGCAGCCTCGGGACTAGCGGATCCTACGAGCAGTACTTC.